This is a list of T cell receptor beta chains from one sample in a study of regulatory T cells in long-lasting Graves disease. TCRdb ran MiXCR on the multiplex PCR reads and lists one entry per CDR3 protein. The repertoire holds 400,000 or so distinct CDR3 sequences, with about a quarter as singletons. Sequenced material: peripheral blood mononuclear cells (PBMCs), taken when the disease was refractory, from a patient treated with antithyroid drugs. The receptors were gathered from a female donor with Graves disease. CDR3s include the opening cysteine and the closing phenylalanine or tryptophan. Fields, in order: D gene, J gene, CDR3 length, clone size, V gene, CDR3 DNA, CDR3 protein. The D gene is left open where the match is weak. Clone sizes are given selectively: once, few, many, or a class where the clone is expanded.

D: NA; J: TRBJ2-5; length: 14; size: many; V: TRBV2; DNA: TGTGCCAGCACCCTGACAGTGGACCAAGAGACCCAGTACTTC; CDR3: CASTLTVDQETQYF
D: TRBD1; J: TRBJ1-1; length: 13; size: few; V: TRBV18; DNA: TGTGCCAGCTCACCAGAACAGGGGACTGAAGCTTTCTTT; CDR3: CASSPEQGTEAFF
D: NA; J: TRBJ1-1; length: 13; size: many; V: TRBV3-1; DNA: TGTGCCAGCAGCCAAGGGGGTAGGGGTGAAGCTTTCTTT; CDR3: CASSQGGRGEAFF
D: NA; J: TRBJ2-5; length: 16; size: NA; V: TRBV14; DNA: TGTGCCAGCAGCCAATACCCAGGACTACAAGGAGAGACCCAGTACTTC; CDR3: CASSQYPGLQGETQYF
D: NA; J: TRBJ1-5; length: 13; size: few; V: TRBV5-1; DNA: TGCGCCAGCAGCCCCATGGACGGACAGCCCCAGCATTTT; CDR3: CASSPMDGQPQHF
D: TRBD2; J: TRBJ2-1; length: 14; size: NA; V: TRBV28; DNA: TGTGCCAGCAGTCTCCCATCAGCGGGAGGACCGCAGTTCTTC; CDR3: CASSLPSAGGPQFF
D: NA; J: TRBJ2-7; length: 14; size: many; V: TRBV20-1; DNA: TGCAGTGCGGAAGGACTGGTAAGCTCCTACGAGCAGTACTTC; CDR3: CSAEGLVSSYEQYF
D: TRBD2; J: TRBJ2-7; length: 13; size: NA; V: TRBV30; DNA: TGTGCCTGGAGCTTAGCGGGTCCCTACGAGCAGTACTTC; CDR3: CAWSLAGPYEQYF
D: TRBD2; J: TRBJ2-7; length: 17; size: few; V: TRBV29-1; DNA: TGCAGCGTTGAAGATGTGTCTAGCGGGAGTAGGTCCTACGAGCAGTACTTC; CDR3: CSVEDVSSGSRSYEQYF
D: NA; J: TRBJ2-6; length: 15; size: many; V: TRBV11-2; DNA: TGTGCCAGCAGCTGGGTGATGTCTGGGGCCAACGTCCTGACTTTC; CDR3: CASSWVMSGANVLTF
D: NA; J: TRBJ1-4; length: 16; size: NA; V: TRBV3-1; DNA: TGTGCCAGCAGCCACCGACCGGGACGGAGTAATGAAAAACTGTTTTTT; CDR3: CASSHRPGRSNEKLFF
D: TRBD1; J: TRBJ1-5; length: 14; size: NA; V: TRBV5-8; DNA: TGTGCCAGCAGCGGGGACAGACGCAATCAGCCCCAGCATTTT; CDR3: CASSGDRRNQPQHF
D: NA; J: TRBJ1-6; length: 13; size: many; V: TRBV11-2; DNA: TGTGCCAGCAGCTTAAGTACGCATTCACCCCTCCACTTT; CDR3: CASSLSTHSPLHF
D: TRBD1; J: TRBJ2-7; length: 14; size: NA; V: TRBV20-1; DNA: TGCAGTGCCACGCCGGGACAGAAGTCCTACGAGCAGTACTTC; CDR3: CSATPGQKSYEQYF
D: NA; J: TRBJ1-1; length: 17; size: few; V: TRBV25-1; DNA: TGTGCCAGCGCCTCGCGTGGTTCAGGTGCGTCCAGGATTGAAGCTTTCTTT; CDR3: CASASRGSGASRIEAFF
D: NA; J: TRBJ1-1; length: 14; size: many; V: TRBV27; DNA: TGTGCCAGCAGTTTACATACTATGAACACTGAAGCTTTCTTT; CDR3: CASSLHTMNTEAFF
D: NA; J: TRBJ1-2; length: 13; size: many; V: TRBV3-1; DNA: TGTGCCAGCAGCCAAGAAACAGCGAGGGGCTACACCTTC; CDR3: CASSQETARGYTF